The 19 T cell receptor beta chains in this list originate from one sample, sequenced in a study of OX40 agonist ivuxolimab in advanced cancers. Data came from immunoSEQ multiplex PCR; TCRdb stores just in-frame clones and leaves some out. The repertoire includes fewer than 85,000 clones, approximately 87% of them detected once, and approximately 0.79% sits in the top ten. The source material was CD4+ or CD8+ T cells sorted from blood, sampled in a trial of the OX40 agonist ivuxolimab. Receptor source: an adult with an advanced solid tumor such as melanoma, head and neck, liver or kidney cancer.

This chain connects TRBV2 to TRBJ1-1, with 7 bases that match TRBD1. Germline assignment: CDR1 SNHLY and CDR2 FYNNEI. J lost 4 bases, V lost 8 bases, and 10 bases had no gene match. This CDR3 has 14 residues. CDR3 in amino acids: CASVGGAGSTEAFF. Here the CDR3 DNA reads TGTGCCAGCGTAGGGGGCGCGGGGAGCACTGAAGCTTTCTTT.

V usage is TRBV19 and J usage is TRBJ1-1, with D tentatively TRBD1 (5 bases). The V gene lost 2 bases and the J gene lost 4 bases, with 14 bases spanning the gap. Per the germline V gene, CDR1 is LNHDA and CDR2 is SQIVND (reference sequence). This CDR3 comprises 15 residues. In nucleotides, the CDR3 is TGTGCCAGTAGTATAACCCTCAGGGTGACCACTGAAGCTTTCTTT. It translates to CASSITLRVTTEAFF.

The rearrangement joins TRBV18 to TRBJ2-5, with a possible D match to TRBD2 (6 bases). Per the germline V gene, CDR1 is KGHSH and CDR2 is LQKENI. The germline V and J ends were trimmed by 6 bases and 4 bases, with 21 bases remaining between them. The CDR3 covers 16 residues. CDR3 region: CASSPPPGLGGETQYF. In DNA form, the CDR3 reads TGTGCCAGCTCCCCTCCGCCAGGCTTGGGGGGAGAGACCCAGTACTTC.

This rearrangement joins TRBV18 to TRBJ2-1; TRBD1 or TRBD2 may be the D gene (5 bases each). V was shortened by 0 bases and J by 7 bases, with 19 bases between the two germline ends. Looked up from germline, CDR1 is KGHSH and CDR2 is LQKENI. The CDR3 consists of 17 residues. The CDR3 loop reads CASSPPYGAGKENEQFF. CDR3 nucleotide sequence: TGTGCCAGCTCACCACCGTATGGGGCGGGCAAGGAGAATGAGCAGTTCTTC.

The rearrangement links TRBV5-1 to TRBJ2-3, with TRBD2 matching over 9 bases. Germline lookup yields CDR1 SGHRS and CDR2 YFSETQ. Germline trimming cut 2 bases from V and 1 base from J; bases unmatched to any gene: 5. CDR3 length: 16 amino acids. CDR3 sequence reads: CASSLPSGVGTDTQYF. CDR3 DNA sequence: TGCGCCAGCAGCTTACCTAGCGGGGTCGGCACAGATACGCAGTATTTT.

This clone has a handful of counts. This chain uses TRBV6-1 with TRBJ1-4, with TRBD1 as a possible D gene (6 bases). Germline loops: CDR1 MNHNS, CDR2 SASEGT. This CDR3 region has 15 residues. Trimming took off 6 bases at V and 5 bases at J, with 16 bases between the two ends. The CDR3: CASRAQGFGNEKLFF. CDR3 DNA sequence: TGTGCCAGCAGAGCCCAGGGGTTTGGGAATGAAAAACTGTTTTTT.

V is TRBV2 and J is TRBJ1-4, with D possibly being TRBD1 (5 bases). The CDR3 spans 14 residues. With 6 bases removed from V and 5 bases from J, the gap between germline ends came to 13 bases. The germline V gene encodes CDR1 SNHLY and CDR2 FYNNEI. The CDR3 here is CASRTGTVNEKLFF. In DNA, the CDR3 is TGTGCCAGCAGAACCGGGACTGTGAATGAAAAACTGTTTTTT. Based on the CDR3 plus reference TRBV2 and TRBJ1-4, the full variable domain is EPEVTQTPSHQVTQMGQEVILRCVPISNHLYFYWYRQILGQKVEFLVSFYNNEISEKSEIFDDQFSVERPDGSNFTLKIRSTKLEDSAMYFCASRTGTVNEKLFFGSGTQLSVL.

This chain joins TRBV5-1 and TRBJ1-1; D possibly corresponds to TRBD1 (6 bases). Between the trimmed V and J ends, which lost 0 bases and 5 bases, there was a span of 14 bases. Germline V gene sequence: CDR1 SGHRS, CDR2 YFSETQ. The CDR3 extends over 15 amino acids. CDR3 sequence: CASSLGNRDNTEAFF. CDR3 DNA sequence: TGCGCCAGCAGCTTGGGGAACAGGGATAATACTGAAGCTTTCTTT.

V gene TRBV9 combines with J gene TRBJ2-7; 8 bases fit TRBD2. This CDR3 region has 17 residues. Trimming took 0 bases from V and 0 from J; bases not matched to a gene: 8. Germline assignment: CDR1 SGDLS and CDR2 YYNGEE. For the CDR3, the DNA is TGTGCCAGCAGCGTAGGGCCCAGCGGGAGCAGCTCCTACGAGCAGTACTTC. This translates into CASSVGPSGSSSYEQYF.

This chain uses TRBV6-5 with TRBJ1-5; the D gene is possibly TRBD1 (5 bases). Trimming took off 6 bases at V and 2 bases at J, with 14 bases between the two ends. There are 15 residues in the CDR3. Germline CDR1 and CDR2: MNHEY and SVGAGI. Written as DNA, the CDR3 is TGTGCCAGCAGGCGGGGGGGGTCGGGCAATCAGCCCCAGCATTTT. Translated: CASRRGGSGNQPQHF.

The J gene is TRBJ1-1, the V gene TRBV19; D is perhaps TRBD1 (6 bases). This CDR3 has 15 amino acids. Trimming left V 5 bases short and J 0 bases short, with 13 bases between. The germline gives CDR1 LNHDA, CDR2 SQIVND (reference sequence). The CDR3 region is CASSARGFMNTEAFF. The CDR3 bases are TGTGCCAGTAGTGCCAGGGGCTTTATGAACACTGAAGCTTTCTTT.

The V call is TRBV19, the J call TRBJ1-2; a weak D match, TRBD1 (5 bases). CDR1 and CDR2 from the germline V gene are LNHDA and SQIVND (reference sequence). V shed 5 bases and J shed 4 bases, with 14 bases lying between them. The CDR3 totals 14 residues. The CDR3 reads CASSLGTNLYGYTF. Written as DNA, the CDR3 is TGTGCCAGTAGTCTTGGGACGAACCTCTATGGCTACACCTTC. The full variable domain, completed using reference TRBV19 and TRBJ1-2, is DGGITQSPKYLFRKEGQNVTLSCEQNLNHDAMYWYRQDPGQGLRLIYYSQIVNDFQKGDIAEGYSVSREKKESFPLTVTSAQKNPTAFYLCASSLGTNLYGYTFGSGTRLTVV.

The chain is built from TRBV11-2 and TRBJ2-7; no clear D. The CDR3 consists of 15 residues. The V gene lost 0 bases and the J gene lost 0 bases, with 9 bases spanning the gap. Germline CDR1 is SGHAT and CDR2 is FQNNGV. The CDR3 is CASSLDPQSSYEQYF. The CDR3 DNA reads TGTGCCAGCAGCTTAGATCCCCAGTCCTCCTACGAGCAGTACTTC. Filled out from reference TRBV11-2 and TRBJ2-7, the complete variable domain reads EAGVAQSPRYKIIEKRQSVAFWCNPISGHATLYWYQQILGQGPKLLIQFQNNGVVDDSQLPKDRFSAERLKGVDSTLKIQPAKLEDSAVYLCASSLDPQSSYEQYFGPGTRLTVT.

This clone was counted between two and nine times. The chain carries TRBV6-6 and TRBJ1-5; the D is unclear. CDR3 length: 14 amino acids. V shed 8 bases and J shed 4 bases, with 15 bases lying between them. Germline CDR1 reads MNHNY; CDR2 reads SVGAGI (reference sequence). The CDR3 is CASDPSDLNQPQHF. CDR3 DNA sequence: TGTGCCAGCGACCCCAGCGACTTAAATCAGCCCCAGCATTTT.

This clone was seen just once. The V gene is TRBV12-1, the J gene TRBJ1-1; TRBD1 is the table's D call, not checked against the DNA. TRBV12-1 is a recognized pseudogene. This CDR3 is 14 amino acids long. CDR3 in amino acids: CASSLGQMNTEAFF. The CDR3 bases are TGTGCCAGCAGCCTGGGACAGATGAACACTGAAGCTTTCTTT.

The table lists this clone with a few counts. The chain joins TRBV14 to TRBJ1-1, with 7 bases identical to TRBD1. The CDR3 covers 13 residues. J lost 5 bases, V lost 6 bases, and 6 bases had no gene match. CDR1 is SGHDN and CDR2 is FVKESK in the germline V gene. In DNA, the CDR3 is TGTGCCAGCAGTCGACAGGGAGAGACTGAAGCTTTCTTT. It yields the protein CASSRQGETEAFF.

This clone was detected a few times. The V call is TRBV5-1, the J call TRBJ1-6, with D possibly matching TRBD1 (6 bases). In germline, CDR1 is SGHRS, CDR2 YFSETQ. Trimming shortened V by 6 bases and J by 7 bases, and 17 bases separated the two germline ends. CDR3 length equals 15 residues. The DNA of the CDR3 is TGCGCCAGCACCGTTACAGGGCTTTACAATTCACCCCTCCACTTT. Its protein is CASTVTGLYNSPLHF. Together with reference TRBV5-1 and TRBJ1-6, the CDR3 gives the full variable domain: KAGVTQTPRYLIKTRGQQVTLSCSPISGHRSVSWYQQTPGQGLQFLFEYFSETQRNKGNFPGRFSGRQFSNSRSEMNVSTLELGDSALYLCASTVTGLYNSPLHFGNGTRLTVT.

The gene calls are TRBV19 and TRBJ1-2; maybe TRBD1 (5 bases). The CDR3 has 12 residues. The germline CDR1 and CDR2 sequences are LNHDA and SQIVND (reference sequence). Trimming took 3 bases from V and 13 from J, leaving 15 bases between them. CDR3 protein: CASSILGDFVTF. The CDR3 nucleotides read TGTGCCAGTAGTATCTTGGGGGATTTTGTCACCTTC.

This clone came up a few times. The rearrangement uses TRBV2 and TRBJ2-6, with a possible D match to TRBD1 (5 bases). The CDR3 has 17 amino acids. CDR1 and CDR2 (germline): SNHLY, FYNNEI. Trimming cost V 4 bases and J 0 bases, with 13 bases left between them. The CDR3 nucleotides read TGTGCCAGCAGTGCTGGCAGGGCCTACTCTGGGGCCAACGTCCTGACTTTC. Translating it yields CASSAGRAYSGANVLTF.